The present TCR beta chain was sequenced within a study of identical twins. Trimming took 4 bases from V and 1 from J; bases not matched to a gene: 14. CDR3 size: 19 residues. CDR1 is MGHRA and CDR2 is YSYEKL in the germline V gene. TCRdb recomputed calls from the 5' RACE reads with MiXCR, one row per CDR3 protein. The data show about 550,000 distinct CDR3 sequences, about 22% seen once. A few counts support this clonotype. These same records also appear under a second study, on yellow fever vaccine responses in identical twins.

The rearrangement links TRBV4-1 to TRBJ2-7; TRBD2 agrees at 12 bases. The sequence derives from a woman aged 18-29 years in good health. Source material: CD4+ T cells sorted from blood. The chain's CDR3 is CASSPEPSLAGGKSYEQYF. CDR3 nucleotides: TGCGCCAGCAGCCCAGAGCCTTCTCTAGCGGGAGGGAAGTCCTACGAGCAGTACTTC.